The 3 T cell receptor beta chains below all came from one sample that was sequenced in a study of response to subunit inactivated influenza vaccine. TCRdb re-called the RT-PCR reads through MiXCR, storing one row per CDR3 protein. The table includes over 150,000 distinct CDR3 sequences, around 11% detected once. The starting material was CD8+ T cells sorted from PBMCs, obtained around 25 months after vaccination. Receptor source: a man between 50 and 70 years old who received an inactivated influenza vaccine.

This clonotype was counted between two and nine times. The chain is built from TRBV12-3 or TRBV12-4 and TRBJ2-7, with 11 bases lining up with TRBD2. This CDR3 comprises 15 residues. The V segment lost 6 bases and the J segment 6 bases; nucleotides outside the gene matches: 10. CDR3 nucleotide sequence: TGTGCCAGCAGGCCCACTAGCGGGGGACCTCCCGAGCAGTACTTC. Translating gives CASRPTSGGPPEQYF.

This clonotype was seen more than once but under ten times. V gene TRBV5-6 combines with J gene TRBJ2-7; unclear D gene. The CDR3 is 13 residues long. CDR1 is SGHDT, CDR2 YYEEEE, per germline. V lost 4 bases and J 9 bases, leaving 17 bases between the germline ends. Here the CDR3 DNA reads TGTGCCAGCAGCCCCGGTCCCGGATGCCCGCAGTACTTC. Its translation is CASSPGPGCPQYF.

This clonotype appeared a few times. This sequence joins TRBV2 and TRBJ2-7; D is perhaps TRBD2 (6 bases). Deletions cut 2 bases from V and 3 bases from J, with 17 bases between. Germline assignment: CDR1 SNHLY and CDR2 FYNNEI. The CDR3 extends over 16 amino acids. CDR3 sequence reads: CASSEQGADYFYEQYF. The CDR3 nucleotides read TGTGCCAGCAGTGAACAGGGCGCGGACTACTTCTACGAGCAGTACTTC.